These 5 T cell receptor beta chains were sequenced from one sample in a study of blood T cells in healthy people across ages. The second PCR ran about 6 to 12 cycles with a sample-barcoded 5' primer and J-beta primers. TCRdb independently ran MiXCR on the 5' RACE reads; one entry per CDR3 protein. The table has hundreds of thousands of distinct CDR3 sequences, less than 25% seen once. This sample also appeared in a second study, on T cells of mothers and their children.

The sequencing input was blood. These receptors came from a boy aged 10-17 years in good health.

This clonotype was seen ten or more times. This chain links TRBV7-2 with TRBJ2-5; the D is unclear. The CDR3 contains 15 residues. Trimming removed 2 bases from V and 4 bases from J, with 14 bases in between. Looked up from germline, CDR1 is SGHTA and CDR2 is FQGNSA. The CDR3 DNA sequence: TGTGCCAGCAGCTTATCTGGCAGAACAACAGAGACCCAGTACTTC. This encodes CASSLSGRTTETQYF.

In its sample, this clonotype was seen a few times. V usage is TRBV6-8 and J usage is TRBJ2-5, with 9 bases that match TRBD2. The DNA end lines up better with TRBJ2-1; the J call may be wrong. The length of the CDR3 is 24 residues. CDR1 is MNHGY, CDR2 SAAAGT, per germline. The CDR3 is CASSCPLRLAGGPEGSPLYNEQFF. The CDR3 DNA is TGTGCCAGCAGTTGCCCTCTAAGGCTTGCGGGAGGGCCTGAAGGTTCTCCCCTATACAATGAGCAGTTCTTC.

V is TRBV24-1 and J is TRBJ2-5, with D possibly being TRBD2 (5 bases). The CDR3 spans 16 residues. Deletions cut 3 bases from V and 5 bases from J, with 18 bases between. Germline assignment: CDR1 KGHDR and CDR2 SFDVKD. The CDR3 reads CATSDPRLGNRETQYF. CDR3 coding DNA: TGTGCCACCAGTGATCCGCGACTCGGGAATCGGGAGACCCAGTACTTC.

The gene calls are TRBV7-9 and TRBJ1-5; D is possibly TRBD1 (6 bases). Germline CDR1 and CDR2: SEHNR and FQNEAQ (reference sequence). CDR3 length equals 16 residues. V was cut by 4 bases and J by 7 bases, with 20 bases left in between. The CDR3 sequence is CASSSPLGGSEQPQHF. In nucleotides, the CDR3 is TGTGCCAGCAGCTCGCCCCTAGGGGGGTCGGAGCAGCCCCAGCATTTT.

The genes are TRBV5-1 and TRBJ2-1; TRBD2 might be the D (6 bases). V lost 0 bases to trimming and J lost 5 bases, with 15 bases between them. CDR3 size: 16 residues. The germline gives CDR1 SGHRS, CDR2 YFSETQ. The CDR3 DNA follows: TGCGCCAGCAGCTTGGGTGGGACTGTTAGCCACAATGAGCAGTTCTTC. Translated: CASSLGGTVSHNEQFF.